What follows are 11 T cell receptor beta chains derived from one specimen sequenced in a study of early T cells in non-severe SARS-CoV-2 infection. TCRdb ran MiXCR on the 5' RACE reads and lists one entry per CDR3 protein. There are about 46,000 distinct CDR3 sequences in the sample; less than 9.5% occur only once, and about 5.4% lies in the top ten. The sequencing used whole blood, collected at baseline. These receptors were obtained from an adult who was a healthcare worker with PCR-confirmed SARS-CoV-2 infection or an uninfected control (not recorded which).

V is TRBV20-1 and J is TRBJ2-3; 9 nucleotides align to TRBD2. The CDR3 contains 15 residues. CDR1 DFQATT and CDR2 SNEGSKA come from the germline V gene (reference sequence). The V and J ends lost 5 bases and 3 bases, in that order; junction bases with no gene match: 9. CDR3 loop: CSALVAGDRTDTQYF. The CDR3 nucleotides are TGCAGTGCTCTTGTAGCGGGAGATCGTACAGATACGCAGTATTTT.

This clonotype was detected ten times or more. The V call is TRBV6-5, the J call TRBJ2-2; no firm D call. CDR1 MNHEY and CDR2 SVGAGI come from the germline V gene. Trimming left V 2 bases short and J 4 bases short, with 8 bases between. The CDR3 contains 14 residues. CDR3 sequence reads: CASSYRTGTGELFF. DNA for the CDR3: TGTGCCAGCAGTTACAGGACGGGCACCGGGGAGCTGTTTTTT.

This clonotype has a handful of counts. The chain uses TRBV5-1 and TRBJ2-5; 8 positions agree with TRBD1. CDR1 and CDR2 (germline): SGHRS, YFSETQ. Trimming took 4 bases from V and 5 from J; bases not matched to a gene: 7. CDR3 length equals 14 residues. In DNA, the CDR3 is TGCGCCAGCAGCGATCCTCAGGGGGCTGAGACCCAGTACTTC. Its protein product is CASSDPQGAETQYF. Full variable domain (outside the CDR3, taken from reference TRBV5-1 and TRBJ2-5): KAGVTQTPRYLIKTRGQQVTLSCSPISGHRSVSWYQQTPGQGLQFLFEYFSETQRNKGNFPGRFSGRQFSNSRSEMNVSTLELGDSALYLCASSDPQGAETQYFGPGTRLLVL.

This clonotype occurred many times. The chain links TRBV12-3 or TRBV12-4 to TRBJ1-1; maybe TRBD1 (5 bases). This CDR3 contains 12 residues. The V gene lost 4 bases and the J gene lost 6 bases, with 9 bases spanning the gap. CDR3 in amino acids: CASSSEGPEAFF. CDR3 DNA: TGTGCCAGCAGTTCCGAGGGACCTGAAGCTTTCTTT.

Judged by abundance, this clonotype is medium-sized. The chain employs TRBV28 and TRBJ1-6; no firm D call. CDR3 length: 14 residues. Germline-derived CDR1 and CDR2 are MDHEN and SYDVKM. V dropped 6 bases and J dropped 0 bases, with 6 bases sitting between them. CDR3 protein: CASSGSSYNSPLHF. The CDR3 nucleotides read TGTGCCAGCAGCGGGAGCTCCTATAATTCACCCCTCCACTTT.

In this sample, this clonotype is medium-sized (0.01 to 0.1%). This chain joins TRBV5-5 and TRBJ2-2; D might be TRBD2 (5 bases). Germline assignment: CDR1 SGHKS and CDR2 YYEKEE (reference sequence). Trimming shortened V by 3 bases and J by 6 bases, and 15 bases separated the two germline ends. The CDR3 runs 15 residues. CDR3 nucleotides: TGTGCCAGCAGCTCCGGGATGATAGGGTCCGGGGAGCTGTTTTTT. Residues: CASSSGMIGSGELFF. The whole variable domain, remainder taken from reference TRBV5-5 and TRBJ2-2, is DAGVTQSPTHLIKTRGQQVTLRCSPISGHKSVSWYQQVLGQGPQFIFQYYEKEERGRGNFPDRFSARQFPNYSSELNVNALLLGDSALYLCASSSGMIGSGELFFGEGSRLTVL.

This clonotype was seen only a few times. The J gene is TRBJ2-7, the V gene TRBV30; 9 positions agree with TRBD1. Germline-derived CDR1 and CDR2 are GTSNPN and SVGIG (reference sequence). CDR3 size: 14 residues. Unmatched junction bases numbered 3, after V lost 0 bases and J lost 3 bases. CDR3 sequence: CAWSVGTGIYEQYF. In DNA, the CDR3 is TGTGCCTGGAGTGTAGGGACAGGGATCTACGAGCAGTACTTC.

This clonotype has at least ten counts. The chain has TRBV10-3 and TRBJ2-1; 10 nucleotides agree with TRBD2. V lost 2 bases to trimming and J lost 6 bases; unmatched junction nucleotides: 4. The CDR3 sequence is 15 residues long. Germline values: CDR1 ENHRY, CDR2 SYGVKD. The CDR3 loop reads CAISEGLADPNEQFF. Written as DNA, the CDR3 is TGTGCCATCAGTGAGGGACTAGCGGATCCCAATGAGCAGTTCTTC.

This clonotype has only a few counts. CDR3 sequence: CAWKGRQGQLLDTNEQFF. CDR3 DNA: TGTGCCTGGAAGGGCAGACAGGGACAGCTATTGGATACCAATGAGCAGTTCTTC. The rearrangement joins TRBV30 to TRBJ2-1, with 7 bases lining up with TRBD1. The CDR3 has 18 residues. Per germline, CDR1 GTSNPN and CDR2 SVGIG (reference sequence). Losses at the gene ends were 4 bases for V and 6 bases for J; bases not matched to a gene: 21.

In its sample, this clonotype was seen many times. The chain combines TRBV4-3 with TRBJ2-5, with 10 bases that match TRBD1. The CDR3 sequence is 17 residues long. In germline, CDR1 is LGHNA, CDR2 YSLEER. V shed 0 bases and J 5 bases; nucleotides not matched to a gene: 9. The CDR3 coding sequence is TGCGCCAGCAGCCAAGATGGAGCGGGACAGGGGAGCGAGACCCAGTACTTC. Protein sequence: CASSQDGAGQGSETQYF.

In this sample, this clonotype turned up many times. CDR3 sequence: CASSAPGTGPMANYGYTF. The CDR3 region has the DNA TGTGCCAGCAGTGCCCCAGGGACAGGGCCAATGGCGAACTATGGCTACACCTTC. This chain connects TRBV6-2 or TRBV6-3 to TRBJ1-2, with 9 bases matching TRBD1. Unmatched junction bases numbered 15, after V lost 5 bases and J lost 2 bases. CDR1 is MNHEY, CDR2 SVGEGT, per germline. CDR3 length equals 18 residues.